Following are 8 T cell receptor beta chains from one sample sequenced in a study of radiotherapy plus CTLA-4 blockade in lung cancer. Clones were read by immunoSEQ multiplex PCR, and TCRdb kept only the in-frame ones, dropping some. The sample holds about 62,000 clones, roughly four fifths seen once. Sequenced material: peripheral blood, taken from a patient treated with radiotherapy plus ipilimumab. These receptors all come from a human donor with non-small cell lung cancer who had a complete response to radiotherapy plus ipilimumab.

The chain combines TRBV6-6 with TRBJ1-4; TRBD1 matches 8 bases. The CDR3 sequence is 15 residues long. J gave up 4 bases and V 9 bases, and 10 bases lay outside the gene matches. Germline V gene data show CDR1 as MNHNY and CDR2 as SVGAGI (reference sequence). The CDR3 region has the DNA TGTGCCAGTTCCGAAGGGACAGGCCTTAATGAAAAACTGTTTTTT. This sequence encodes CASSEGTGLNEKLFF.

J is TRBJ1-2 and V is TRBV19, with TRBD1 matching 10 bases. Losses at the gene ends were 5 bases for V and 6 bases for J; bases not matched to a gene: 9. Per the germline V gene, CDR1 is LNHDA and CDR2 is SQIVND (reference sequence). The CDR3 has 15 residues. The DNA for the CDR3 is TGTGCCAGTAGTTACCCGGGACAGGGGATCAATGGCTACACCTTC. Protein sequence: CASSYPGQGINGYTF.

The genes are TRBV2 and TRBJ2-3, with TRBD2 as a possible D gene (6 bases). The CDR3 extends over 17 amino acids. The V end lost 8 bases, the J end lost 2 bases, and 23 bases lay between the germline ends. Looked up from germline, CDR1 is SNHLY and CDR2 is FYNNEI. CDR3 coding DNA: TGTGCCAGCGGTGGGGAGGAATGGGGTAACCCCACAGATACGCAGTATTTT. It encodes CASGGEEWGNPTDTQYF.

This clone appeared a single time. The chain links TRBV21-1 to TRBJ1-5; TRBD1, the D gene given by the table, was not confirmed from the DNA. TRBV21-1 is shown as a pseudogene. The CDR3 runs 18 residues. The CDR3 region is CASSKAQSDRKYNQPQHF. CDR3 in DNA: TGTGCCAGCAGCAAAGCGCAGTCGGACAGGAAATATAATCAGCCCCAGCATTTT.

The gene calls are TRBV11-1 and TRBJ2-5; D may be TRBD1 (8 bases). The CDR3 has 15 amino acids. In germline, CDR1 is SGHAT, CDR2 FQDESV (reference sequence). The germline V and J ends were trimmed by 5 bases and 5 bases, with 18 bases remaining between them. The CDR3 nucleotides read TGTGCCAGCAGCCCCCGGGGGGCAGGGGGCGAGACCCAGTACTTC. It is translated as CASSPRGAGGETQYF.

CDR3 sequence (DNA): TGTGCCAGCAGCCCCTGGACGGGAGGACAAGAGACCCAGTACTTC. Translated, it gives CASSPWTGGQETQYF. The chain carries TRBV14 and TRBJ2-5, with 7 bases identical to TRBD2. V gave up 4 bases and J gave up 2 bases; unmatched junction bases: 7. CDR1 is SGHDN and CDR2 is FVKESK in the germline V gene. This CDR3 region has 15 residues. The whole variable domain, filled in from reference TRBV14 and TRBJ2-5, reads EAGVTQFPSHSVIEKGQTVTLRCDPISGHDNLYWYRRVMGKEIKFLLHFVKESKQDESGMPNNRFLAERTGGTYSTLKVQPAELEDSGVYFCASSPWTGGQETQYFGPGTRLLVL.

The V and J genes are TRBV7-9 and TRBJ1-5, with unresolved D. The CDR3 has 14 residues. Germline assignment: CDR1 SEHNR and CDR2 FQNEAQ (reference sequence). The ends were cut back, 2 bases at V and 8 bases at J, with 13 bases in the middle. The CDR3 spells CASSLNSFNEPQHF. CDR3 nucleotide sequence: TGTGCCAGCAGCTTAAACAGCTTTAATGAGCCCCAGCATTTT.

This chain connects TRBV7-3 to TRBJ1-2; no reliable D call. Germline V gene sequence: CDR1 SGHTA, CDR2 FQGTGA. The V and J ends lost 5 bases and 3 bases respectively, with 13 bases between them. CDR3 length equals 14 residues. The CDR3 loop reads CASSELRLDYGYTF. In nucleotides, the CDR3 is TGTGCCAGCAGCGAGCTACGCCTTGACTATGGCTACACCTTC.